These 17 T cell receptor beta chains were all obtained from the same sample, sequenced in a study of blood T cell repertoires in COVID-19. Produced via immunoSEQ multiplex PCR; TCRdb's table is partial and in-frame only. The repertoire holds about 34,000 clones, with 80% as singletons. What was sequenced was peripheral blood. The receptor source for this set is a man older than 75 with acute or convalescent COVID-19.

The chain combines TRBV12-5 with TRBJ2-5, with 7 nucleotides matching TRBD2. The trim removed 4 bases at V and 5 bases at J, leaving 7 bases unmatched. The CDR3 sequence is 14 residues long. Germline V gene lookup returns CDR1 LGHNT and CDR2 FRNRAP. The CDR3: CASGYAGVGETQYF. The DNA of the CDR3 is TGTGCTAGTGGTTACGCGGGAGTAGGGGAGACCCAGTACTTC.

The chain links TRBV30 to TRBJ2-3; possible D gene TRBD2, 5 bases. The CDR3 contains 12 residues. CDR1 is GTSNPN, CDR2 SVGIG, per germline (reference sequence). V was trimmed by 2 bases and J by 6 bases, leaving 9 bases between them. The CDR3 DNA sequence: TGTGCCTGGAGTTCACGCGGGGATACGCAGTATTTT. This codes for CAWSSRGDTQYF.

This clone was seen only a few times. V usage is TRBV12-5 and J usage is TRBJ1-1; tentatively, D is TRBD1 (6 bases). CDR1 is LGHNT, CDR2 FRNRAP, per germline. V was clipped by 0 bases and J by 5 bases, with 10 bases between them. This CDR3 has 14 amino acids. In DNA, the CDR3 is TGTGCTAGTGGTTTGGTCCCAGGGGAGACTGAAGCTTTCTTT. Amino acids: CASGLVPGETEAFF.

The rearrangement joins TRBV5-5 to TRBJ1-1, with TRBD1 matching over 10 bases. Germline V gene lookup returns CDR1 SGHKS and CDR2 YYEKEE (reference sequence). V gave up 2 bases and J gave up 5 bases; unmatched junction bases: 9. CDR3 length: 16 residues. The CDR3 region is CASSFGQDRGTTEAFF. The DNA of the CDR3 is TGTGCCAGCAGCTTTGGTCAGGACAGGGGGACGACTGAAGCTTTCTTT.

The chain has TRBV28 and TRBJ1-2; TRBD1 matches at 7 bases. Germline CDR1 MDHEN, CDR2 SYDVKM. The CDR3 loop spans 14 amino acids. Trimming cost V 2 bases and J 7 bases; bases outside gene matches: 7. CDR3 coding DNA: TGTGCCAGCAGTTTAGGAGACAGGGTTGGTGGCTACACCTTC. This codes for CASSLGDRVGGYTF.

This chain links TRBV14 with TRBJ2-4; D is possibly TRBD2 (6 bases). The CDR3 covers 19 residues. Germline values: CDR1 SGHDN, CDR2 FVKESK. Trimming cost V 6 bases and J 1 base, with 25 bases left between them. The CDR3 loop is CASSKGILTGEWAKNIQYF. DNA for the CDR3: TGTGCCAGCAGTAAAGGGATATTAACGGGAGAATGGGCCAAAAACATTCAGTACTTC.

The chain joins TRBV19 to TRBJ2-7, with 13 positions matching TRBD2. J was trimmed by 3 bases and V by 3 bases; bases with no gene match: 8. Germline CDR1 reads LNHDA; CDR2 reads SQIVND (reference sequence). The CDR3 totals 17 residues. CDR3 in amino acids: CASSIPRTSGSLYEQYF. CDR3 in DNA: TGTGCCAGTAGTATTCCTCGGACTAGCGGGAGCCTCTACGAGCAGTACTTC.

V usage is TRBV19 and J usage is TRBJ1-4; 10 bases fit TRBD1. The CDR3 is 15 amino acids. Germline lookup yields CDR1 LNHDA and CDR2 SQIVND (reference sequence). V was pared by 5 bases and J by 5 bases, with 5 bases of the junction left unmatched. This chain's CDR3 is CASSSPGQGNEKLFF. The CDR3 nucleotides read TGTGCCAGTAGTTCACCGGGACAGGGGAATGAAAAACTGTTTTTT.

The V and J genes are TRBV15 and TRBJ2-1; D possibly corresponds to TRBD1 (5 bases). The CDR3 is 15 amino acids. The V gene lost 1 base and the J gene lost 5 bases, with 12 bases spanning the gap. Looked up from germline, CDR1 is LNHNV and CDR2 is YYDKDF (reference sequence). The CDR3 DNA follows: TGTGCCACCAGCAGAGCGGCGCAGGGTCACAATGAGCAGTTCTTC. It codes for CATSRAAQGHNEQFF.

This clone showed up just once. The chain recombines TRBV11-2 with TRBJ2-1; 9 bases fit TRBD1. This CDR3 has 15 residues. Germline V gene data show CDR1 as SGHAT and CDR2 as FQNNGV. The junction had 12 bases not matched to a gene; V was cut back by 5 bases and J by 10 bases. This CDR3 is CASSPRDRVVGEQFF. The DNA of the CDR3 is TGTGCCAGCAGCCCGCGGGACAGGGTGGTAGGGGAGCAGTTCTTC.

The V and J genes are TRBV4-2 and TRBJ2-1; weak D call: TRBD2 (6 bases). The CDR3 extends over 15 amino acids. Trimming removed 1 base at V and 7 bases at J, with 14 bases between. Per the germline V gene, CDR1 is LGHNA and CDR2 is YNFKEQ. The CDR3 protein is CASSQGRGGLNEQFF. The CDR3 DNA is TGTGCCAGCAGCCAAGGGCGGGGAGGACTTAATGAGCAGTTCTTC.

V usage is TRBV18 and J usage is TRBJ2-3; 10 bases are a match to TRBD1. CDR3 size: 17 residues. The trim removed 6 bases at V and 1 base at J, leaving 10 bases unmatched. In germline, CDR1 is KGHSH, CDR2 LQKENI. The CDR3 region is CASSSDRGTGGTDTQYF. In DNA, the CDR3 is TGTGCCAGCTCGTCGGACAGGGGGACGGGGGGCACAGATACGCAGTATTTT. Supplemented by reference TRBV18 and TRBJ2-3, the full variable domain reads NAGVMQNPRHLVRRRGQEARLRCSPMKGHSHVYWYRQLPEEGLKFMVYLQKENIIDESGMPKERFSAEFPKEGPSILRIQQVVRGDSAAYFCASSSDRGTGGTDTQYFGPGTRLTVL.

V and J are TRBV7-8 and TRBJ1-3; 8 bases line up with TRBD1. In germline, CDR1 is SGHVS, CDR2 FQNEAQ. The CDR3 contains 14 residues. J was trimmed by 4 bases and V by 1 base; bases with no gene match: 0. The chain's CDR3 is CASSLGDRGNTIYF. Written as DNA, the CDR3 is TGTGCCAGCAGCTTAGGGGACAGGGGAAACACCATATATTTT.

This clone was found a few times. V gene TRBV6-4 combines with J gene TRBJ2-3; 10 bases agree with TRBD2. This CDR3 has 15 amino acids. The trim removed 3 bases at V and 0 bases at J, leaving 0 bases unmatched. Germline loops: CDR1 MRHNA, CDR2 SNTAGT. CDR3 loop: CASSELAGSTDTQYF. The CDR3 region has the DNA TGTGCCAGCAGTGAACTAGCGGGAAGCACAGATACGCAGTATTTT.

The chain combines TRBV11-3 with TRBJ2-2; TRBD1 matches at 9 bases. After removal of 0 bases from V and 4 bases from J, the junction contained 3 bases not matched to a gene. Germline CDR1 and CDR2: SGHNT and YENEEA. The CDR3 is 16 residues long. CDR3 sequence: CASSLDQDRGTGELFF. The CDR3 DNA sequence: TGTGCCAGCAGCTTAGATCAGGACAGGGGCACCGGGGAGCTGTTTTTT.

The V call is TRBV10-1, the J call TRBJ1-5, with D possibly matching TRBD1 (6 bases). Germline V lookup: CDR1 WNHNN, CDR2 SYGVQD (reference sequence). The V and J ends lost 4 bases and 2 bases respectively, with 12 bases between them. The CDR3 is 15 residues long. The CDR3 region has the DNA TGCGCCAGCAGTGGGACAGTTTATGGCAATCAGCCCCAGCATTTT. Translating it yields CASSGTVYGNQPQHF.

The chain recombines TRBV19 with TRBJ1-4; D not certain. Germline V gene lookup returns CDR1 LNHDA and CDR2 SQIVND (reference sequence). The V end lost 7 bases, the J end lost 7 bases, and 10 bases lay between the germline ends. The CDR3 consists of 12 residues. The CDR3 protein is CASIRGCEKLFF. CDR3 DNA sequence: TGTGCCAGTATACGGGGATGTGAAAAACTGTTTTTT.